This T cell receptor (beta chain) was obtained from a study of T cell repertoires in cytomegalovirus infection. Whole-study context: Public signatures in TCR beta pointed to CMV infection and matching HLA type. Regarding the study as a whole: Cumulated frequencies of public TCR beta families served to identify carriers of CMV plus the relevant HLA. The study found HLA-C-restricted CMV-specific TCR beta clonotypes dominating the ex vivo response.

TCRdb passed the reads through MiXCR, listing each CDR3 protein once. This sample has roughly 720,000 distinct CDR3 sequences, with about a third found just once. V shed 3 bases and J shed 2 bases, with 11 bases lying between them. The length of the CDR3 is 15 residues. Germline CDR1 is LNHDA and CDR2 is SQIVND (reference sequence). This clonotype was seen a few times. Its antigen is still unknown. This sequence was found in a human donor in good health (CMV status not recorded). Some clones in this sample may be carry-over from other donors' samples. The sequencing sample was made of PBMCs. V gene TRBV19 combines with J gene TRBJ1-5; a possible D gene is TRBD1 (5 bases). The CDR3 here is CASSIQGTGNQPQHF. As DNA, the CDR3 is TGTGCCAGTAGTATCCAAGGGACGGGCAATCAGCCCCAGCATTTT.